This record looks at one T cell receptor beta chain sequence and its context. Its matching antigen is unknown. This entry is derived from a study of cytomegalovirus exposure and HLA in healthy donors. Study as a whole: There were more than 350 genotyped donors. Of these, roughly 86% fell in the genetic ancestry cluster associated with self-reported Caucasian donors.

Researchers ran the PCR with 60 Vbeta and 13 Jbeta primers. Method: immunoSEQ multiplex PCR; TCRdb's copy keeps in-frame clones and lacks some. The sample records 90,000 to 120,000 clones, over 70% being singletons. The CDR3 contains 15 residues. In germline, CDR1 is SNHLY, CDR2 FYNNEI. Trimming took 5 bases from V and 5 from J; bases not matched to a gene: 9. Donors consisted of healthy bone marrow donors. Notes on the study in general: CMV serostatus was the sole immune exposure information available.

The chain is built from TRBV2 and TRBJ2-5, with 9 positions matching TRBD1. Sequenced: PBMCs. This receptor was identified in a man aged 25 to 40 in good health and CMV-seronegative. The CDR3 nucleotides read TGTGCCAGCAGTCAAACAGGGGGCGAAGGGGAGACCCAGTACTTC. Protein sequence: CASSQTGGEGETQYF.